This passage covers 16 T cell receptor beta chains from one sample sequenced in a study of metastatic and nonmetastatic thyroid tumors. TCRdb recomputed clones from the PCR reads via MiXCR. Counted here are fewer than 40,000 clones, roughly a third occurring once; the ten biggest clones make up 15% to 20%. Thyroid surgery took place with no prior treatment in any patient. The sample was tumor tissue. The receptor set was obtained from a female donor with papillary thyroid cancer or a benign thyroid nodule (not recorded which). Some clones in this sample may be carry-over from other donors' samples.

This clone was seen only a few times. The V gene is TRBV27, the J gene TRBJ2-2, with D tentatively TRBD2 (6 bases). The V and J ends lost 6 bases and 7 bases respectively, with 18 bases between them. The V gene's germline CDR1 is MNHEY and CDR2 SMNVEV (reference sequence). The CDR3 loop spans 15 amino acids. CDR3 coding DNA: TGTGCCAGCAGCCCCGGGACTCCTAGGGGCGGGGAGCTGTTTTTT. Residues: CASSPGTPRGGELFF.

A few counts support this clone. The CDR3 nucleotides are TGTGCCAGCAGTTATTCTAGGAGTCGTGAGCAGTACTTC. Translation: CASSYSRSREQYF. The V gene is TRBV6-5, the J gene TRBJ2-7; no clear D. Germline V gene lookup returns CDR1 MNHEY and CDR2 SVGAGI. This CDR3 spans 13 amino acids. V lost 3 bases, J lost 7 bases, and 13 bases lay in between.

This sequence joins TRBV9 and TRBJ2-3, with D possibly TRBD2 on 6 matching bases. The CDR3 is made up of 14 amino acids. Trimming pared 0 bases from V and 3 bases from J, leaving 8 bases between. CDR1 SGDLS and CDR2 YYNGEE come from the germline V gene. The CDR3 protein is CASSVAGATDTQYF. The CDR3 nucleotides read TGTGCCAGCAGCGTAGCGGGAGCTACAGATACGCAGTATTTT.

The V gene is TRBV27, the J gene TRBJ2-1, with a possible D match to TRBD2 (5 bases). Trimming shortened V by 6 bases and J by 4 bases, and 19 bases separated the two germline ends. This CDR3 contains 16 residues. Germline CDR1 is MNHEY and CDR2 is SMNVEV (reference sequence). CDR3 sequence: CASSPSAAGGYNEQFF. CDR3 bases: TGTGCCAGCAGCCCCAGCGCGGCGGGCGGGTACAATGAGCAGTTCTTC.

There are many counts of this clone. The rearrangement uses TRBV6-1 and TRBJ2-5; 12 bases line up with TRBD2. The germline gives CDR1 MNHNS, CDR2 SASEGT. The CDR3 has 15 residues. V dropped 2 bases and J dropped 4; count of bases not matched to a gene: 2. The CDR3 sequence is CASSELAGGPETQYF. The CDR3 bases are TGTGCCAGCAGTGAACTAGCGGGAGGGCCAGAGACCCAGTACTTC.

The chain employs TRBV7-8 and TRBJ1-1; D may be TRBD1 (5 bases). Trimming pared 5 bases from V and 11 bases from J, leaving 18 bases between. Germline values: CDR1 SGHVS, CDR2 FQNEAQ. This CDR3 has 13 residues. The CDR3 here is CASSPDGGFKAFF. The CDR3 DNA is TGTGCCAGCAGCCCGGACGGGGGTTTTAAGGCTTTCTTT.

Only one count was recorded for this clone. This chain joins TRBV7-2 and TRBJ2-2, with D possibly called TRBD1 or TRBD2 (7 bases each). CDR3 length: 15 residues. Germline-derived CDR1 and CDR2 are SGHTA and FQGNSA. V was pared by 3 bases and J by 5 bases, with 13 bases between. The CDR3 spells CASSLRQGGTGELFF. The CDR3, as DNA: TGTGCCAGCAGCTTGCGACAGGGAGGGACCGGGGAGCTGTTTTTT. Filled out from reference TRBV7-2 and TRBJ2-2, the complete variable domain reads GAGVSQSPSNKVTEKGKDVELRCDPISGHTALYWYRQSLGQGLEFLIYFQGNSAPDKSGLPSDRFSAERTGGSVSTLTIQRTQQEDSAVYLCASSLRQGGTGELFFGEGSRLTVL.

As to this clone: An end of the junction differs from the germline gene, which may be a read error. CDR3 DNA sequence: TGTGCCACCAGTGACGGGACTGTCGATGAGCGGTTCTTC. Translated: CATSDGTVDERFF. The V and J genes are TRBV24-1 and TRBJ2-1, with a possible D match to TRBD2 (6 bases). Germline CDR1 reads KGHDR; CDR2 reads SFDVKD. CDR3 size: 13 residues.

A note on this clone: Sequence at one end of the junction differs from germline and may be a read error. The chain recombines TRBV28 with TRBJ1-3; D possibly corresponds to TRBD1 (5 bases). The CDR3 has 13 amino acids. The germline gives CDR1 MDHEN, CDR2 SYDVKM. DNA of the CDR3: TGTGCCAGCTGGGGGTTCTCTGTAAACACCATATATTTT. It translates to CASWGFSVNTIYF.

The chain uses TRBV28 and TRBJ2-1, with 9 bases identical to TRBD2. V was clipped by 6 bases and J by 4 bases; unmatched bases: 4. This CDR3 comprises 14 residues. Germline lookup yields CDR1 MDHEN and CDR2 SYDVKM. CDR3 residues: CASSDSGGYNEQFF. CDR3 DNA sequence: TGTGCCAGCAGCGATAGCGGGGGTTACAATGAGCAGTTCTTC.

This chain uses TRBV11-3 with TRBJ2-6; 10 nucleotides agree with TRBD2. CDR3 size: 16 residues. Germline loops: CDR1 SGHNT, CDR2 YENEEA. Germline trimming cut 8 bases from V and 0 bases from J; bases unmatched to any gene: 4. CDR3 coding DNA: TGTGCCAGCCGGACTAGCGGAGCCTCTGGGGCCAACGTCCTGACTTTC. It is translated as CASRTSGASGANVLTF.

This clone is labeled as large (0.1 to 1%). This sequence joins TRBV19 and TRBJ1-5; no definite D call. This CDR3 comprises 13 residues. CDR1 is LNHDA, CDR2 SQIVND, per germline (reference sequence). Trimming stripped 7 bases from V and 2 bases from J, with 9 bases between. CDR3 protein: CASTTVGNQPQHF. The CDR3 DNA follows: TGTGCCAGTACTACCGTCGGCAATCAGCCCCAGCATTTT.

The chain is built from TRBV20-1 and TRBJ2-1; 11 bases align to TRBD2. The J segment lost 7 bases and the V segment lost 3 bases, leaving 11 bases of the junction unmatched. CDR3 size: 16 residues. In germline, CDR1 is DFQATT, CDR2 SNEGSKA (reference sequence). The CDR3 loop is CSASRASGRTSNEQFF. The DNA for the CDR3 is TGCAGTGCTAGTCGAGCTAGCGGGAGGACTTCAAATGAGCAGTTCTTC.

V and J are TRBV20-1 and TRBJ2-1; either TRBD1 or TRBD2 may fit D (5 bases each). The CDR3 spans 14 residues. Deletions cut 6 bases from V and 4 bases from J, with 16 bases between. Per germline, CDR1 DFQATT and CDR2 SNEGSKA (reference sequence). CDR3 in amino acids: CSADRGVGYNEQFF. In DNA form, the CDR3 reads TGCAGTGCGGATAGGGGAGTTGGATACAATGAGCAGTTCTTC.

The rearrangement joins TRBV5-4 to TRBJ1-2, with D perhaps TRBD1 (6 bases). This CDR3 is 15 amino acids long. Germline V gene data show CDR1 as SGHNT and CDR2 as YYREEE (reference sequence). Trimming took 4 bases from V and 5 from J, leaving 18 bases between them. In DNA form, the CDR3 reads TGTGCCAGCAGCAAGGGGGGTCAGCCTGCATATGGCTACACCTTC. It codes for CASSKGGQPAYGYTF.

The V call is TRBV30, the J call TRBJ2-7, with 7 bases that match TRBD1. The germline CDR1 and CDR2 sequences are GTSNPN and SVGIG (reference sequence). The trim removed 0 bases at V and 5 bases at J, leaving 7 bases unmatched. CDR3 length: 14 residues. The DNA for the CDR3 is TGTGCCTGGAGTGTACGAGGGGGCAAGGACGAGCAGTACTTC. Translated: CAWSVRGGKDEQYF. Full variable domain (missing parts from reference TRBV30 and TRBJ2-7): SQTIHQWPATLVQPVGSPLSLECTVEGTSNPNLYWYRQAAGRGLQLLFYSVGIGQISSEVPQNLSASRPQDRQFILSSKKLLLSDSGFYLCAWSVRGGKDEQYFGPGTRLTVT.